Listed here are 8 T cell receptor beta chains from one sample, sequenced in a study of T cell repertoires in cytomegalovirus infection (dated 2019 in TCRdb). Sequenced using an Illumina HiSeq 1500. TCRdb handled the public reads itself, with Q25 trimming in fastp and clone calling in MiXCR, and kept productive beta chains. One record per CDR3 amino acid sequence lists the most common genes and DNA. In this sample the table shows approximately 83,000 distinct CDR3 sequences, roughly a quarter of which occur a single time. 50% of the sample lies in the top ten. No antigen has been identified for these receptors. Explained via the paper, the treatment or condition label denotes: in vitro stimulation with specific CMV peptide epitopes to enrich CMV-specific T cells. The sample in question was CD8+ T cells from cultured PBMCs, obtained from culture after CMV antigen stimulation. These receptors came from a human donor in good health (CMV status not recorded). Some clones in this sample may be carry-over from other donors' samples.

In DNA form, the CDR3 reads TGCAGTGCCACCCGACCTAGCCGGCAAGAGACCCAGTACTTC. Encoded protein: CSATRPSRQETQYF. The chain joins TRBV20-1 to TRBJ2-5; the D gene is possibly TRBD2 (5 bases). CDR1 and CDR2 (germline): DFQATT, SNEGSKA (reference sequence). V was cut by 6 bases and J by 2 bases, with 16 bases left in between. The CDR3 spans 14 residues.

The CDR3 loop reads CASSPPREETQYF. In DNA, the CDR3 is TGTGCCAGCTCACCCCCCAGGGAAGAGACCCAGTACTTC. The J gene is TRBJ2-5, the V gene TRBV18, with D possibly being TRBD1 (5 bases). Trimming removed 3 bases from V and 3 bases from J, with 8 bases in between. Germline V gives CDR1 KGHSH, CDR2 LQKENI. CDR3 length: 13 residues.

The chain has TRBV13 and TRBJ2-7; weak D call: TRBD2 (5 bases). This CDR3 is 16 amino acids long. Germline assignment: CDR1 PRHDT and CDR2 FYEKMQ (reference sequence). The V gene lost 1 base and the J gene lost 2 bases, with 15 bases spanning the gap. The CDR3 spells CASSLERGAVPYEQYF. The CDR3 DNA follows: TGTGCCAGCAGCTTAGAGAGAGGAGCGGTTCCCTACGAGCAGTACTTC.

The V gene is TRBV11-3, the J gene TRBJ2-3; D remains ambiguous. V gave up 3 bases and J gave up 4 bases, with 5 bases separating them. CDR1 is SGHNT, CDR2 YENEEA, per germline. This CDR3 is built from 12 residues. Here the CDR3 reads CASSFGADTQYF. Written as DNA, the CDR3 is TGTGCCAGCAGCTTCGGTGCAGATACGCAGTATTTT.

CDR3 DNA sequence: TGTGCCTGGGGCAAGGGAAGTACTAATGAAAAACTGTTTTTT. This translates into CAWGKGSTNEKLFF. This chain uses TRBV30 with TRBJ1-4; D is unresolved. This CDR3 has 14 residues. Looked up from germline, CDR1 is GTSNPN and CDR2 is SVGIG (reference sequence). The V gene lost 5 bases and the J gene lost 2 bases, with 12 bases spanning the gap.

The chain is built from TRBV4-3 and TRBJ1-6; D possibly corresponds to TRBD1 (5 bases). The V gene lost 1 base and the J gene lost 11 bases, with 15 bases spanning the gap. Germline V lookup: CDR1 LGHNA, CDR2 YSLEER. The CDR3 is made up of 15 amino acids. The CDR3 DNA sequence: TGCGCCAGCAGCCAAGGATCAGGGCCCACGGCACCCCTCCACTTT. Translation gives CASSQGSGPTAPLHF.

This clonotype has only a few counts. The V call is TRBV6-6, the J call TRBJ1-1; D not resolved. The CDR3 is 13 amino acids. Germline CDR1 and CDR2: MNHNY and SVGAGI (reference sequence). V shed 8 bases and J shed 2 bases, with 12 bases lying between them. CDR3 in amino acids: CASGVGTNTEAFF. CDR3 bases: TGTGCCAGCGGCGTCGGAACCAACACTGAAGCTTTCTTT.

J is TRBJ2-1 and V is TRBV7-6; 10 nucleotides align to TRBD2. CDR3 length equals 19 residues. Germline trimming cut 2 bases from V and 4 bases from J; bases unmatched to any gene: 14. Germline assignment: CDR1 SGHVS and CDR2 FNYEAQ. CDR3 coding DNA: TGTGCCAGCAGCTTAACCCTAGCGGGAGTAGAAGTCTGGTACAATGAGCAGTTCTTC. The encoded protein is CASSLTLAGVEVWYNEQFF.